This T cell receptor (beta chain) was identified during a study of blood T cell repertoires in COVID-19. Libraries were prepared by immunoSEQ multiplex PCR; TCRdb keeps only in-frame clonotypes and omits some of them. There are fewer than 250,000 clones in the sample; roughly nine tenths occur only once, and 1.5% to 2% lies in the top ten. The CDR3 loop spans 16 amino acids. Germline CDR1 is MDHEN and CDR2 is SYDVKM. Losses at the gene ends were 6 bases for V and 4 bases for J; bases not matched to a gene: 13. The chain recombines TRBV28 with TRBJ2-7, with TRBD1 matching 9 bases. The sample was peripheral blood. This TCR derives from an older woman who had recovered from COVID-19. CDR3: CASRGRFGQGKYEQYF. CDR3 bases: TGTGCCAGCAGGGGACGCTTCGGACAGGGGAAGTACGAGCAGTACTTC.